One TCR beta chain is described in this entry. Its cognate antigen has yet to be identified. This may be a read error: a much more frequent sequence differs by one nucleotide. Here V drops 3 bases and J drops 5 bases, and the junction holds 10 bases not matched to any gene. Counted from cysteine to phenylalanine, this CDR3 has 16 amino acids. Only CDR3 DNA is held: 48 bases, read in frame from base 1. According to the germline V gene, CDR1 reads SGHAT and CDR2 reads FQNNGV. These data originate in a study of molecular identifiers for immune sequencing clone quantification (dated by TCRdb to 2017 to 2018). Regarding the research as a whole: For a replicate experiment, the RNA from either around 20,000 or 100,000 naive CD8 T cells was divided into five aliquots, and four of those aliquots went on to sequencing. This methods study used CD8 T cells to benchmark TCR RNA copy counting and molecular-identifier clustering-based TCR repertoire sequencing (MIDCIRS).

Beyond this particular receptor, the publication reports: When barcode sub-clustering was omitted, TCR diversity was inflated by chimeric consensus sequences, with chimeras reaching as high as 47%. Modeling gave roughly 3 recovered TCR RNA copies per cell versus about 10 by digital PCR, implying approximately 30% capture efficiency. Spiked-in Jurkat TCR RNA equivalent to a single cell was reported to be detectable even among 750,000 to 1,000,000 naive CD8 T cells. The naive libraries included spiked-in Jurkat TCR RNA (about nine copies' worth), and this Jurkat TCR RNA is not part of the donor repertoire. The sizes of highly expanded clones could end up underestimated when identical TCR molecules share a barcode. In CMV-specific effector cells, over 97% of molecules were held by clones above 20 RNA copies, whereas under 1% of molecules were held by such clones in naive cells.

Libraries of naive CD8 T cells were built from about 20,000 to 1,000,000 sorted cells, with 10%, 30% or 50% of the purified RNA used. Naive CD8 T cells were FACS-sorted as CD8+CD4-CCR7+CD45RA+ on a BD FACSAria II into RLT Plus buffer. To test detection sensitivity, Jurkat RNA equivalent to ten TCR copies was spiked into samples of roughly 17,000-1,000,000 naive CD8 T cells. CD8 T cells were enriched using RosetteSep CD8+ T Cell Enrichment Cocktail and Ficoll-Paque, and the enriched cells then underwent ACK red cell lysis. Library creation used PCR. Sequencing instrument: Illumina HiSeq 4000. Bulk TCR libraries were prepared as previously described, using TCR primers listed in Table S5. The Qiagen AllPrep DNA/RNA kit was used to purify total RNA. Before analysis, reads from multiple sequencing runs of one library were combined. As for the authors' bioinformatics: Reads were retained only if the reads had an exact TCR constant sequence, and the retained reads were trimmed to 150 nt and grouped according to their 12-nt molecular barcodes. Reads in each barcode group were sub-clustered using a 15% Levenshtein threshold, and a quality-weighted consensus sequence was built for each RNA molecule. Non-functional sequences were filtered out, along with any lower-count sequence sitting one edit away from another sequence. Barcode sub-clusters with fewer than 20% of the maximum read count were removed, based on fitting two negative binomial distributions. The public reads were run again by TCRdb, first through fastp at Q25 and then through MiXCR, and only productive beta chains were kept. One record per CDR3 amino acid sequence lists the most common genes and DNA. V and J calls and clone size were set by TCRdb, not the authors. The sample table shows 35,000 to 40,000 distinct CDR3 sequences, and over 15% are seen once. The ten largest clones take up more than 0.9% of the sample.

Sequencing was performed on naive CD8+ T cells from blood, with Jurkat cell RNA spiked in. The label giving this sample's cell subset or site can be read as: FACS-sorted CD8+CD4-CCR7+CD45RA+ naive T cells. This clonotype was obtained from a human donor in good health. Some libraries in this study had Jurkat cell RNA spiked in. The chain couples TRBV11-2 to TRBJ2-3, and 8 bases in between align with TRBD1. The bases are TGTGCCAGCAGCTTCGGGACAGGAAAACCCAAAGATACGCAGTATTTT. Translated, this is CASSFGTGKPKDTQYF.